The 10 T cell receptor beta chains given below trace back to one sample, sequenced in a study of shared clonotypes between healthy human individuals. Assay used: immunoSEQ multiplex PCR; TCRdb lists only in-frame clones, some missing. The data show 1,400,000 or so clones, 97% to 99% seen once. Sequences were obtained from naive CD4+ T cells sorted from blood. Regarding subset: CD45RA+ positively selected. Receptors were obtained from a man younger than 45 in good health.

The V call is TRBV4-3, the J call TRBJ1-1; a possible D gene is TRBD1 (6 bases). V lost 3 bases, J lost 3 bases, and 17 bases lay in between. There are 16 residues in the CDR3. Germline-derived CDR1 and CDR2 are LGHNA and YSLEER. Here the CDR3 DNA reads TGCGCCAGCAGCCATTTCACAGGGTATGAGGACACTGAAGCTTTCTTT. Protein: CASSHFTGYEDTEAFF.

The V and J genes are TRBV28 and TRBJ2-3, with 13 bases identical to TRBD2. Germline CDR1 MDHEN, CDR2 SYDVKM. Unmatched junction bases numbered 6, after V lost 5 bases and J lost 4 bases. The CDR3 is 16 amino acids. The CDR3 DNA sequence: TGTGCCAGCAGTACGCGGACTAGCGGGAGCCCAGATACGCAGTATTTT. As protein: CASSTRTSGSPDTQYF.

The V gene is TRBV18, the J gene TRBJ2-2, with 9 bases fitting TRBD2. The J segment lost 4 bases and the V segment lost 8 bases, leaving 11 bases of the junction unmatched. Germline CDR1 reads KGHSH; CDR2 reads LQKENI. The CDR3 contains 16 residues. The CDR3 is CASTGLAGAGTGELFF. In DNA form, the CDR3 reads TGTGCCAGCACGGGCTTAGCGGGAGCTGGCACCGGGGAGCTGTTTTTT.

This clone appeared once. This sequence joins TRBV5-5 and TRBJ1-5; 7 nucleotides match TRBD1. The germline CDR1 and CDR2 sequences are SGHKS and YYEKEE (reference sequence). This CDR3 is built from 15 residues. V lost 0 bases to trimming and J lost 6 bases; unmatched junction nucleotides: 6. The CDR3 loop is CASSLEQGRGQPQHF. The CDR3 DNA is TGTGCCAGCAGCTTGGAACAGGGGAGAGGTCAGCCCCAGCATTTT.

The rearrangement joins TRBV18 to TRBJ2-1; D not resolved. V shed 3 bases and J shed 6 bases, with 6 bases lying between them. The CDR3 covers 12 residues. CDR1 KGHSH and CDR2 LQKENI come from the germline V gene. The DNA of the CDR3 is TGTGCCAGCTCACCCTACACCAATGAGCAGTTCTTC. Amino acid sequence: CASSPYTNEQFF.

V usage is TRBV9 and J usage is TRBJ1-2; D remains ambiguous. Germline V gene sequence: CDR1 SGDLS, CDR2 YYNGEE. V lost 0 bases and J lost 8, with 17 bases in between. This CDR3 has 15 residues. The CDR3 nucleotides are TGTGCCAGCAGCGTAGCGGAAGAGGGATTCGGGGGCTACACCTTC. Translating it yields CASSVAEEGFGGYTF. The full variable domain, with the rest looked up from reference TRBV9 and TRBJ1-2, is DSGVTQTPKHLITATGQRVTLRCSPRSGDLSVYWYQQSLDQGLQFLIQYYNGEERAKGNILERFSAQQFPDLHSELNLSSLELGDSALYFCASSVAEEGFGGYTFGSGTRLTVV.

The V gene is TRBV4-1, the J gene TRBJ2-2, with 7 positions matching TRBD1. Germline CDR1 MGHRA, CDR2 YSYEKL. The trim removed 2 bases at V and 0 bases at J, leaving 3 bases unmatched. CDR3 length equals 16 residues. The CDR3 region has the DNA TGCGCCAGCAGCCAAACAGGGGCTTCGAACACCGGGGAGCTGTTTTTT. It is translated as CASSQTGASNTGELFF.

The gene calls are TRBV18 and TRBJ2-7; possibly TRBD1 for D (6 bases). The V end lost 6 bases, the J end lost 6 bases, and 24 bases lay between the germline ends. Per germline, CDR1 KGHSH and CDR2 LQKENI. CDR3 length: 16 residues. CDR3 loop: CASSPRFPGETSEQYF. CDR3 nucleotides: TGTGCCAGCTCCCCCCGCTTCCCAGGGGAGACCTCCGAGCAGTACTTC. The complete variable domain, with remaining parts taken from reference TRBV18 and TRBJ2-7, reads NAGVMQNPRHLVRRRGQEARLRCSPMKGHSHVYWYRQLPEEGLKFMVYLQKENIIDESGMPKERFSAEFPKEGPSILRIQQVVRGDSAAYFCASSPRFPGETSEQYFGPGTRLTVT.

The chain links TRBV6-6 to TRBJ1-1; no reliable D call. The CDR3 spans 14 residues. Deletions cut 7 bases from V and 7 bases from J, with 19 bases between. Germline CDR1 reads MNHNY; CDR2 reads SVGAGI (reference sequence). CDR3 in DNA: TGTGCCAGCACTCGGACTGACCGGTACAGTGAAGCTTTCTTT. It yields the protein CASTRTDRYSEAFF.

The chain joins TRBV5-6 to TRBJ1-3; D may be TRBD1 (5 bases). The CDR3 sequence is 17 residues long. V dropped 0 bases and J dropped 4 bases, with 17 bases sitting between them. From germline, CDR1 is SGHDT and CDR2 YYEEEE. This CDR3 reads CASSLVSSGVPGNTIYF. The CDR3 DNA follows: TGTGCCAGCAGCTTGGTTTCTTCGGGGGTACCCGGAAACACCATATATTTT.